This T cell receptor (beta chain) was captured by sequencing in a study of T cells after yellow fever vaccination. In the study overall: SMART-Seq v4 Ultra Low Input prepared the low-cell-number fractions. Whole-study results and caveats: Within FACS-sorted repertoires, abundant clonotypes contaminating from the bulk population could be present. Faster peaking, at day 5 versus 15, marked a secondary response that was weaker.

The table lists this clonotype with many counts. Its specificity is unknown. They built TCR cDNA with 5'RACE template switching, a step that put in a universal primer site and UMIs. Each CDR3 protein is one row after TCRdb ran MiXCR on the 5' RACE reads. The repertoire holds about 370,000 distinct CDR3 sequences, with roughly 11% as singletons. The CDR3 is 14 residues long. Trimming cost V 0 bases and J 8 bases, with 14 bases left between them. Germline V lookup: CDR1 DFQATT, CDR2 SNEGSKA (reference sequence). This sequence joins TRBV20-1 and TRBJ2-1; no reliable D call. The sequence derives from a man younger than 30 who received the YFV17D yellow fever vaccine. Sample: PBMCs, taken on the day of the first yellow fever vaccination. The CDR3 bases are TGCAGTGCTAGAGACGTTGGACCTGTGGATGAGCAGTTCTTC. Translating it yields CSARDVGPVDEQFF.